The next 5 T cell receptor beta chains were all read from a single sample in a study of OX40 agonist ivuxolimab in advanced cancers. The data were produced by immunoSEQ multiplex PCR, yet TCRdb's version contains in-frame clones alone and is incomplete. The sample holds about 84,000 clones, roughly 84% seen once. Specimen: CD4+ or CD8+ T cells sorted from blood, collected in a trial of the OX40 agonist ivuxolimab. These receptors all stem from an adult with an advanced solid tumor such as melanoma, head and neck, liver or kidney cancer.

This clone has a single count. The chain is built from TRBV6-1 and TRBJ2-7, with D perhaps matching TRBD1 (6 bases). Trimming removed 2 bases at V and 7 bases at J, with 15 bases between. CDR1 MNHNS and CDR2 SASEGT come from the germline V gene. The CDR3 has 14 amino acids. CDR3 region: CASSEPGDGGEQYF. The CDR3 nucleotides are TGTGCCAGCAGTGAACCAGGGGACGGCGGGGAGCAGTACTTC.

This chain connects TRBV10-3 to TRBJ2-5; D possibly corresponds to TRBD2 (5 bases). V was pared by 1 base and J by 3 bases, with 9 bases between. The germline V gene has CDR1 ENHRY and CDR2 SYGVKD. This CDR3 is 14 amino acids long. The CDR3 DNA is TGTGCCATCAGTGAGTGGGGAGTTAAAGAGACCCAGTACTTC. Its translation is CAISEWGVKETQYF.

CDR3 nucleotide sequence: TGTGCCAGCAGTTACTCGATGGGACAGCAAGAGACCCAGTACTTC. Amino acid sequence: CASSYSMGQQETQYF. The chain is built from TRBV6-6 and TRBJ2-5; 7 bases fit TRBD1. The CDR3 runs 15 residues. In germline, CDR1 is MNHNY, CDR2 SVGAGI (reference sequence). V lost 0 bases, J lost 2 bases, and 3 bases stayed unmatched.

The V gene is TRBV28, the J gene TRBJ2-4; tentative D call: TRBD2 (6 bases). V was clipped by 5 bases and J by 0 bases, with 8 bases between them. This CDR3 spans 14 amino acids. Germline loops: CDR1 MDHEN, CDR2 SYDVKM. Here the CDR3 reads CASSVGGAKNIQYF. CDR3 DNA sequence: TGTGCCAGCAGTGTGGGGGGAGCCAAAAACATTCAGTACTTC.

The CDR3 here is CASSYWDSHDYGYTF. The CDR3 DNA is TGCGCCAGCAGCTACTGGGACAGTCATGACTATGGCTACACCTTC. The chain uses TRBV5-1 and TRBJ1-2; 7 bases are a match to TRBD1. The CDR3 is 15 amino acids. Unmatched junction bases numbered 8, after V lost 3 bases and J lost 3 bases. Per germline, CDR1 SGHRS and CDR2 YFSETQ.